This record looks at one TCR beta chain sequence and its context. Antigen specificity is unknown. Described time point: after dendritic cell vaccination, including at tumor progression/relapse. Patients had residual fresh-frozen tumor tissue and more than two years of survival data. This record comes from a study of glioma-infiltrating T cells after dendritic cell vaccination. Study as a whole: The vaccine used monocyte-derived dendritic cells pulsed overnight with autologous tumor lysate. Study results and caveats: TCR clonality showed no direct relationship with survival.

Data came from immunoSEQ multiplex PCR; TCRdb stores just in-frame clones and leaves some out. Counted here are 65,000 or so clones, roughly 86% occurring once; the ten biggest clones make up roughly 11%. The CDR3 is made up of 15 amino acids. Germline-derived CDR1 and CDR2 are MRHNA and SNTAGT. V lost 6 bases and J lost 2; bases outside the gene matches: 6. This chain joins TRBV6-4 and TRBJ2-3; 9 bases are a match to TRBD1. Sequenced here: blood, sampled after dendritic cell vaccination. The TCR was taken from a human donor with glioblastoma. The chain's CDR3 is CASRTGTGPTDTQYF. The CDR3 DNA sequence: TGTGCCAGCAGGACCGGGACAGGGCCCACAGATACGCAGTATTTT.